Following are 31 T cell receptor beta chains from one sample sequenced in a study of control samples from healthy donors and cancer patients. Measured with immunoSEQ multiplex PCR; TCRdb has only the in-frame clones, and not every one. The sample yields around 110,000 clones, over 75% seen once. Sequenced material: PBMCs. These receptors all come from a woman between 50 and 59 years old with colorectal cancer.

As DNA, the CDR3 is TGTGCCAGCTCACCGGGGCCCATGGGGGAAGCTTTCTTT. Residues: CASSPGPMGEAFF. V is TRBV18 and J is TRBJ1-1; perhaps TRBD1 as D (5 bases). CDR1 and CDR2 (germline): KGHSH, LQKENI. This CDR3 has 13 residues. V was pared by 3 bases and J by 8 bases, with 13 bases between.

The chain is built from TRBV19 and TRBJ1-3; D unresolved. Germline V gene lookup returns CDR1 LNHDA and CDR2 SQIVND (reference sequence). The CDR3 runs to 15 residues. The V gene lost 5 bases and the J gene lost 0 bases, with 11 bases spanning the gap. The CDR3 nucleotides are TGTGCCAGTAGTTCCGACTCGAGCTCTGGAAACACCATATATTTT. Its protein is CASSSDSSSGNTIYF. Together with reference TRBV19 and TRBJ1-3, the CDR3 gives the full variable domain: DGGITQSPKYLFRKEGQNVTLSCEQNLNHDAMYWYRQDPGQGLRLIYYSQIVNDFQKGDIAEGYSVSREKKESFPLTVTSAQKNPTAFYLCASSSDSSSGNTIYFGEGSWLTVV.

Comments on this clone: Distinct nucleotide sequences in the sample also encode this CDR3. The rearrangement joins TRBV3-1 (or the pseudogene TRBV3-2) to TRBJ2-2, with D perhaps matching TRBD1 (6 bases). Germline V CDR1 and CDR2: LGHDT, YNNKEL (reference sequence). CDR3 length equals 14 residues. Trimming removed 0 bases from V and 6 bases from J, with 8 bases in between. CDR3 DNA: TGTGCCAGCAGCCAAGAACAGGGTCCCGGGGAGCTGTTTTTT. This encodes CASSQEQGPGELFF.

The rearrangement joins TRBV7-9 to TRBJ1-2; possible D gene TRBD1, 5 bases. The CDR3 consists of 12 residues. Germline V lookup: CDR1 SEHNR, CDR2 FQNEAQ (reference sequence). V was pared by 11 bases and J by 4 bases, with 14 bases between. CDR3 sequence: CAGGRGTYGYTF. The CDR3 nucleotides read TGTGCCGGGGGGAGGGGAACCTATGGCTACACCTTC.

The rearrangement joins TRBV27 to TRBJ2-5, with 7 bases aligning to TRBD1. Germline trimming cut 4 bases from V and 2 bases from J; bases unmatched to any gene: 4. Germline values: CDR1 MNHEY, CDR2 SMNVEV (reference sequence). The CDR3 runs 14 residues. CDR3 sequence: CASSSLTGQETQYF. DNA of the CDR3: TGTGCCAGCAGTTCACTGACAGGGCAAGAGACCCAGTACTTC.

The chain couples TRBV7-2 to TRBJ2-7, with TRBD1 identical over 9 bases. The CDR3 loop spans 17 amino acids. J gave up 7 bases and V 5 bases, and 18 bases lay outside the gene matches. Per the germline V gene, CDR1 is SGHTA and CDR2 is FQGNSA. CDR3 DNA sequence: TGTGCCAGCAGCCGGGTTCCGGGACAGGGCATTGGAGGGGAGCAGTACTTC. It translates to CASSRVPGQGIGGEQYF.

The gene calls are TRBV7-8 and TRBJ2-7; the D gene is possibly TRBD2 (6 bases). Germline-derived CDR1 and CDR2 are SGHVS and FQNEAQ. The V gene lost 0 bases and the J gene lost 3 bases, with 15 bases spanning the gap. This CDR3 is 16 amino acids long. CDR3 protein: CASSLAQPGGLYEQYF. CDR3 nucleotides: TGTGCCAGCAGCTTAGCCCAGCCCGGGGGTCTCTACGAGCAGTACTTC.

The rearrangement links TRBV7-3 to TRBJ2-7, with 7 bases matching TRBD1. J gave up 6 bases and V 5 bases, and 10 bases lay outside the gene matches. The germline V gene encodes CDR1 SGHTA and CDR2 FQGTGA. This CDR3 comprises 14 residues. The CDR3 DNA sequence: TGTGCCAGCAGCACGGGACAGATGGACGGCGAGCAGTACTTC. Its protein product is CASSTGQMDGEQYF. Complete variable domain (other parts from reference TRBV7-3 and TRBJ2-7): GAGVSQTPSNKVTEKGKYVELRCDPISGHTALYWYRQSLGQGPEFLIYFQGTGAADDSGLPNDRFFAVRPEGSVSTLKIQRTERGDSAVYLCASSTGQMDGEQYFGPGTRLTVT.

V and J are TRBV7-6 and TRBJ2-7; 8 nucleotides align to TRBD2. Germline V gene lookup returns CDR1 SGHVS and CDR2 FNYEAQ. Trimming removed 4 bases from V and 0 bases from J; junction bases left unmatched: 14. This CDR3 comprises 18 residues. This chain's CDR3 is CASSSGTSAGASSYEQYF. DNA for the CDR3: TGTGCCAGCAGCTCGGGGACATCAGCGGGAGCAAGCTCCTACGAGCAGTACTTC.

This chain links TRBV9 with TRBJ2-1; unclear D gene. The germline V and J ends were trimmed by 0 bases and 0 bases, with 10 bases remaining between them. Germline V gives CDR1 SGDLS, CDR2 YYNGEE. The CDR3 loop spans 16 amino acids. DNA for the CDR3: TGTGCCAGCAGCGTAGAAGGGCTTAGCTCCTACAATGAGCAGTTCTTC. Protein sequence: CASSVEGLSSYNEQFF.

This rearrangement joins TRBV6-1 to TRBJ2-1; 9 bases line up with TRBD2. This CDR3 has 16 residues. Germline values: CDR1 MNHNS, CDR2 SASEGT. With V trimmed by 2 bases and J by 9 bases, 11 bases remained unmatched. CDR3 nucleotide sequence: TGTGCCAGCAGTGAATGGTGGCTAGCGGGAATAAGTGAGCAGTTCTTC. Its translation: CASSEWWLAGISEQFF.

J is TRBJ1-5 and V is TRBV7-9; D not resolved. The germline gives CDR1 SEHNR, CDR2 FQNEAQ (reference sequence). With 5 bases removed from V and 4 bases from J, the gap between germline ends came to 9 bases. This CDR3 comprises 13 residues. The DNA of the CDR3 is TGTGCCAGCAGCATGGCAACGAATCAGCCCCAGCATTTT. Residues: CASSMATNQPQHF. Full variable domain (rest looked up from reference TRBV7-9 and TRBJ1-5): DTGVSQNPRHKITKRGQNVTFRCDPISEHNRLYWYRQTLGQGPEFLTYFQNEAQLEKSRLLSDRFSAERPKGSFSTLEIQRTEQGDSAMYLCASSMATNQPQHFGDGTRLSIL.

The chain uses TRBV5-4 and TRBJ2-5; 9 nucleotides agree with TRBD2. The V segment lost 2 bases and the J segment 6 bases; nucleotides outside the gene matches: 5. CDR1 SGHNT and CDR2 YYREEE come from the germline V gene (reference sequence). The CDR3 runs to 14 residues. This chain's CDR3 is CASSLLAGGKTQYF. The CDR3 DNA reads as TGTGCCAGCAGCTTACTAGCGGGTGGGAAGACCCAGTACTTC. Based on the CDR3 plus reference TRBV5-4 and TRBJ2-5, the full variable domain is ETGVTQSPTHLIKTRGQQVTLRCSSQSGHNTVSWYQQALGQGPQFIFQYYREEENGRGNFPPRFSGLQFPNYSSELNVNALELDDSALYLCASSLLAGGKTQYFGPGTRLLVL.

The rearrangement links TRBV5-1 to TRBJ2-7; 8 bases are shared with TRBD1. V gave up 4 bases and J gave up 0 bases; unmatched junction bases: 3. CDR1 and CDR2 (germline): SGHRS, YFSETQ. The CDR3 loop spans 14 amino acids. The CDR3 nucleotides read TGCGCCAGCAGCCCCGACAGGGGCTCCTACGAGCAGTACTTC. Protein sequence: CASSPDRGSYEQYF.

This clone has ten or more counts. The chain couples TRBV9 to TRBJ2-7; TRBD2 agrees at 9 bases. Germline V CDR1 and CDR2: SGDLS, YYNGEE. The CDR3 is 16 residues long. V was clipped by 4 bases and J by 3 bases; unmatched bases: 11. The chain's CDR3 is CASSPPLVAGVYEQYF. DNA of the CDR3: TGTGCCAGCAGCCCGCCCCTTGTAGCGGGAGTCTACGAGCAGTACTTC. The entire variable domain, with the rest obtained from reference TRBV9 and TRBJ2-7, is as follows: DSGVTQTPKHLITATGQRVTLRCSPRSGDLSVYWYQQSLDQGLQFLIQYYNGEERAKGNILERFSAQQFPDLHSELNLSSLELGDSALYFCASSPPLVAGVYEQYFGPGTRLTVT.

The rearrangement links TRBV5-1 to TRBJ2-7, with 10 nucleotides matching TRBD1. J was trimmed by 4 bases and V by 4 bases; bases with no gene match: 8. CDR3 length: 15 residues. Germline V lookup: CDR1 SGHRS, CDR2 YFSETQ. CDR3 residues: CASSTQTGGRYEQYF. CDR3 DNA: TGCGCCAGCAGCACCCAGACAGGGGGCAGATACGAGCAGTACTTC. Full variable domain (rest looked up from reference TRBV5-1 and TRBJ2-7): KAGVTQTPRYLIKTRGQQVTLSCSPISGHRSVSWYQQTPGQGLQFLFEYFSETQRNKGNFPGRFSGRQFSNSRSEMNVSTLELGDSALYLCASSTQTGGRYEQYFGPGTRLTVT.

V and J are TRBV14 and TRBJ1-2; D gene ambiguous. Looked up from germline, CDR1 is SGHDN and CDR2 is FVKESK. This CDR3 region has 15 residues. The germline V and J ends were trimmed by 1 base and 6 bases, with 15 bases remaining between them. The CDR3 sequence: CASSQVLARPNGYTF. The CDR3, as DNA: TGTGCCAGCAGCCAAGTATTGGCCCGCCCCAATGGCTACACCTTC.

The rearrangement links TRBV11-2 to TRBJ2-7; 7 nucleotides align to TRBD1. Germline-derived CDR1 and CDR2 are SGHAT and FQNNGV. This CDR3 spans 15 amino acids. V gave up 5 bases and J gave up 5 bases; unmatched junction bases: 12. CDR3 nucleotide sequence: TGTGCCAGCAGCCGAGACAGGGTTATCGGTAACGAGCAGTACTTC. The encoded protein is CASSRDRVIGNEQYF.

The chain has TRBV6-5 and TRBJ1-1, with D unresolved. Germline values: CDR1 MNHEY, CDR2 SVGAGI. This CDR3 is built from 13 residues. Trimming removed 2 bases at V and 4 bases at J, with 8 bases between. Here the CDR3 reads CASSYGRSTEAFF. The CDR3 bases are TGTGCCAGCAGTTACGGACGGAGCACTGAAGCTTTCTTT.

The rearrangement links TRBV3-1 (or the pseudogene TRBV3-2) to TRBJ1-2; TRBD1 matches at 9 bases. The CDR3 spans 15 residues. Germline V CDR1 and CDR2: LGHDT, YNNKEL (reference sequence). V lost 4 bases, J lost 7 bases, and 10 bases stayed unmatched. The CDR3 bases are TGTGCCAGCAGCCCCGCCGGGGACAGGGTATTTGGCTACACCTTC. The encoded protein is CASSPAGDRVFGYTF.

The chain is built from TRBV9 and TRBJ2-5, with a tentative D call TRBD2 (6 bases). V was shortened by 3 bases and J by 1 base, with 10 bases between the two germline ends. The V gene's germline CDR1 is SGDLS and CDR2 YYNGEE. The CDR3 contains 14 residues. The CDR3 bases are TGTGCCAGCAGCGCCGGGGGAGCCCAAGAGACCCAGTACTTC. Encoded protein: CASSAGGAQETQYF.

The rearrangement links TRBV2 to TRBJ1-5; D possibly corresponds to TRBD1 (6 bases). The length of the CDR3 is 13 residues. CDR1 SNHLY and CDR2 FYNNEI come from the germline V gene. V dropped 10 bases and J dropped 3 bases, with 13 bases sitting between them. The CDR3: CATQGQSNQPQHF. CDR3 in DNA: TGTGCCACCCAAGGACAGTCCAATCAGCCCCAGCATTTT.

The chain links TRBV10-2 to TRBJ2-7; TRBD2 agrees at 11 bases. CDR1 is WSHSY and CDR2 is SAAADI in the germline V gene. The CDR3 is made up of 14 amino acids. J gave up 3 bases and V 7 bases, and 5 bases lay outside the gene matches. This chain's CDR3 is CASKRGTSGYEQYF. For the CDR3, the DNA is TGCGCCAGCAAGAGGGGGACTAGCGGCTACGAGCAGTACTTC.

This sequence joins TRBV28 and TRBJ1-5, with 7 bases aligning to TRBD1. Germline V gene sequence: CDR1 MDHEN, CDR2 SYDVKM. CDR3 length equals 19 residues. The J segment lost 0 bases and the V segment lost 3 bases, leaving 14 bases of the junction unmatched. CDR3: CASSFLSGTETYSNQPQHF. The CDR3 DNA is TGTGCCAGCAGTTTTCTTTCGGGGACAGAGACTTATAGCAATCAGCCCCAGCATTTT.

The chain is built from TRBV29-1 and TRBJ1-2, with 8 bases identical to TRBD1. The length of the CDR3 is 17 residues. The trim removed 4 bases at V and 5 bases at J, leaving 18 bases unmatched. The V gene's germline CDR1 is SQVTM and CDR2 ANQGSEA. The CDR3 coding sequence is TGCAGCGTTGTCTTTCTGGAATCGGACAGGGCCGAGTATGGCTACACCTTC. Protein sequence: CSVVFLESDRAEYGYTF.

The genes are TRBV6-6 and TRBJ2-4; D unclear. Trimming took 0 bases from V and 5 from J, leaving 5 bases between them. The germline CDR1 and CDR2 sequences are MNHNY and SVGAGI (reference sequence). This CDR3 has 13 residues. CDR3 DNA: TGTGCCAGCAGTTACTCGACCCAAAACATTCAGTACTTC. This encodes CASSYSTQNIQYF.

V usage is TRBV27 and J usage is TRBJ1-3; D possibly corresponds to TRBD1 (5 bases). The CDR3 loop spans 15 amino acids. V shed 0 bases and J shed 2 bases, with 8 bases lying between them. Germline CDR1 and CDR2: MNHEY and SMNVEV (reference sequence). The CDR3 nucleotides are TGTGCCAGCAGTTTATCCCCGGGGGCTGGAAACACCATATATTTT. Protein: CASSLSPGAGNTIYF.

The chain uses TRBV18 and TRBJ1-5; D gene ambiguous. The V end was cut by 3 bases, the J end by 6 bases, with 3 bases between. The CDR3 extends over 11 amino acids. Germline V CDR1 and CDR2: KGHSH, LQKENI. CDR3 sequence reads: CASSPSQPQHF. CDR3 sequence (DNA): TGTGCCAGCTCACCGAGTCAGCCCCAGCATTTT.

The rearrangement links TRBV7-2 to TRBJ1-1; D gene uncertain. The CDR3 length is 13 residues. Trimming left V 5 bases short and J 8 bases short, with 15 bases between. Germline CDR1 and CDR2: SGHTA and FQGNSA. For the CDR3, the DNA is TGTGCCAGCAGCCTCCGCCCGGTCAGCGAAGCTTTCTTT. Translating gives CASSLRPVSEAFF. Based on the CDR3 plus reference TRBV7-2 and TRBJ1-1, the full variable domain is GAGVSQSPSNKVTEKGKDVELRCDPISGHTALYWYRQSLGQGLEFLIYFQGNSAPDKSGLPSDRFSAERTGGSVSTLTIQRTQQEDSAVYLCASSLRPVSEAFFGQGTRLTVV.

The chain recombines TRBV5-1 with TRBJ2-2, with D uncertain. CDR1 and CDR2 from the germline V gene are SGHRS and YFSETQ. The V and J ends lost 6 bases and 4 bases respectively, with 16 bases between them. This CDR3 region has 15 residues. The CDR3 sequence: CASIYQDWGTGELFF. The CDR3 DNA follows: TGCGCCAGCATATATCAAGACTGGGGCACCGGGGAGCTGTTTTTT.

The chain uses TRBV5-8 and TRBJ2-7; 8 bases match TRBD2. The V gene end was trimmed by 4 bases and the J gene end by 6 bases; junction bases not matched to a gene: 6. Germline CDR1 and CDR2: SGHTS and YDEGEE. The CDR3 loop spans 13 amino acids. CDR3 region: CASSLGRAGEQYF. The CDR3 region has the DNA TGTGCCAGCAGCCTCGGGAGGGCCGGCGAGCAGTACTTC.